The 28 T cell receptor beta chains below all came from one sample that was sequenced in a study of cytomegalovirus exposure and HLA in healthy donors. The PCR employed 60 Vbeta primers together with 13 Jbeta primers. The method was immunoSEQ multiplex PCR; TCRdb's version includes in-frame clones alone and lacks a portion of them. The table lists 150,000 or so clones, over 60% of them singletons, with 3% to 4% in the top ten. Sequenced sample: PBMCs. The receptors come from a woman between 40 and 50 years old in good health and CMV-seronegative.

V and J are TRBV6-4 and TRBJ1-2; D is undetermined. CDR3 length equals 13 residues. Germline V gene lookup returns CDR1 MRHNA and CDR2 SNTAGT. V was trimmed by 6 bases and J by 0 bases, leaving 8 bases between them. As DNA, the CDR3 is TGTGCCAGCAGCACCGGGTCTAACTATGGCTACACCTTC. It specifies CASSTGSNYGYTF.

The rearrangement uses TRBV5-1 and TRBJ2-2, with TRBD1 as a possible D gene (6 bases). CDR1 and CDR2 from the germline V gene are SGHRS and YFSETQ. This CDR3 is built from 16 residues. The V end lost 7 bases, the J end lost 5 bases, and 21 bases lay between the germline ends. The CDR3 spells CASGGGSGALTGELFF. CDR3 bases: TGCGCCAGCGGAGGTGGGTCAGGGGCGCTAACCGGGGAGCTGTTTTTT.

The V call is TRBV15, the J call TRBJ1-5; 7 nucleotides agree with TRBD1. CDR1 is LNHNV and CDR2 is YYDKDF in the germline V gene (reference sequence). V lost 4 bases, J lost 4 bases, and 4 bases stayed unmatched. CDR3 length: 14 residues. The chain's CDR3 is CATSTNRGNQPQHF. The CDR3 nucleotides are TGTGCCACCAGCACCAACAGGGGAAATCAGCCCCAGCATTTT.

V and J are TRBV7-9 and TRBJ2-7, with 8 bases lining up with TRBD1. V dropped 3 bases and J dropped 2; count of bases not matched to a gene: 6. CDR1 SEHNR and CDR2 FQNEAQ come from the germline V gene (reference sequence). The CDR3 totals 15 residues. CDR3 sequence (DNA): TGTGCCAGCAGCTTCCGGGACAGGCCTACCTACGAGCAGTACTTC. Translating gives CASSFRDRPTYEQYF.

Only one count was recorded for this clone. The DNA is left out, because the CDR3 cannot be placed on it with certainty; the CDR3 is given as TCRdb lists it. The chain carries TRBV29-1 and TRBJ2-3; the listed D gene, TRBD1, was not tested against the DNA. Germline CDR1 and CDR2: SQVTM and ANQGSEA. The CDR3 length equals 12 residues, ends included. The CDR3 here is CSVGQGTDTRYF.

This clone was seen only once. The chain uses TRBV6-1 and TRBJ1-1; 9 bases are a match to TRBD1. The CDR3 sequence is 15 residues long. V shed 4 bases, J shed 6 bases, and the junction held 9 bases outside the gene matches. Looked up from germline, CDR1 is MNHNS and CDR2 is SASEGT. CDR3: CASSGRDRVDAEAFF. The CDR3 DNA is TGTGCCAGCAGTGGCCGGGACAGGGTCGATGCTGAAGCTTTCTTT.

The V and J genes are TRBV7-9 and TRBJ1-1; possible D gene TRBD1, 6 bases. Germline CDR1 is SEHNR and CDR2 is FQNEAQ (reference sequence). V was trimmed by 4 bases and J by 6 bases, leaving 15 bases between them. The CDR3 is 14 amino acids. CDR3 sequence: CASSYQGIGAEAFF. The CDR3 DNA follows: TGTGCCAGCAGCTATCAGGGGATCGGAGCTGAAGCTTTCTTT.

As for this clone: The junction and the germline gene differ at one end; a read error may be behind it. The chain is built from TRBV7-7 and TRBJ2-2; 8 positions match TRBD1. Germline values: CDR1 SSHAT, CDR2 FNYEAQ (reference sequence). The CDR3 sequence is 17 residues long. CDR3 amino acids: CASTTRVQGANVGELFF. CDR3 nucleotides: TGTGCTAGCACCACCCGGGTCCAGGGGGCTAACGTCGGGGAGCTGTTTTTT.

The V gene is TRBV2, the J gene TRBJ1-5; D is uncertain. Trimming cost V 5 bases and J 5 bases, with 4 bases left between them. The CDR3 has 11 residues. The germline V gene has CDR1 SNHLY and CDR2 FYNNEI. The CDR3 DNA reads as TGTGCCAGCAGTTCCGATCAGCCCCAGCATTTT. Translated: CASSSDQPQHF.

The V call is TRBV7-9, the J call TRBJ1-2; no reliable D call. CDR3 size: 12 residues. Trimming removed 5 bases at V and 0 bases at J, with 4 bases between. The germline gives CDR1 SEHNR, CDR2 FQNEAQ (reference sequence). The DNA of the CDR3 is TGTGCCAGCAGCCAGTCTAACTATGGCTACACCTTC. It translates to CASSQSNYGYTF.

For the CDR3, the DNA is TGCGCCAGCAGCTGGGGACATACGAACACTGAAGCTTTCTTT. Translation gives CASSWGHTNTEAFF. The V gene is TRBV5-1, the J gene TRBJ1-1; tentative D call: TRBD1 (6 bases). The germline gives CDR1 SGHRS, CDR2 YFSETQ. The CDR3 is 14 residues long. Trimming pared 3 bases from V and 1 base from J, leaving 10 bases between.

This clone has only one observation. This chain links TRBV6-1 with TRBJ1-1, with D possibly matching TRBD1 (6 bases). V shed 11 bases and J shed 0 bases, with 16 bases lying between them. CDR1 is MNHNS and CDR2 is SASEGT in the germline V gene. The CDR3 covers 14 residues. The CDR3 sequence is CAAGAVNLNTEAFF. CDR3 bases: TGTGCCGCAGGGGCAGTTAACTTGAACACTGAAGCTTTCTTT.

This sequence joins TRBV11-3 and TRBJ1-1; 8 nucleotides agree with TRBD1. Germline V gene data show CDR1 as SGHNT and CDR2 as YENEEA. The CDR3 loop spans 14 amino acids. V was clipped by 4 bases and J by 2 bases; unmatched bases: 3. CDR3 amino acids: CASSYSGGNTEAFF. The CDR3 bases are TGTGCCAGCAGCTACTCAGGGGGCAACACTGAAGCTTTCTTT.

V usage is TRBV6-1 and J usage is TRBJ1-1; no firm D call. The CDR3 consists of 12 residues. Germline V gene data show CDR1 as MNHNS and CDR2 as SASEGT. Trimming cost V 7 bases and J 8 bases, with 14 bases left between them. DNA for the CDR3: TGTGCCAGCACCGTCGTAGACATCGAAGCTTTCTTT. Translated: CASTVVDIEAFF.

V and J are TRBV6-4 and TRBJ2-1; 8 positions match TRBD2. The trim removed 8 bases at V and 9 bases at J, leaving 9 bases unmatched. Germline V gene data show CDR1 as MRHNA and CDR2 as SNTAGT. This CDR3 is 13 amino acids long. CDR3 protein: CASSPGLGGEQFF. The CDR3 nucleotides are TGTGCCAGCTCCCCGGGACTAGGAGGTGAGCAGTTCTTC.

This clone came up a few times. V usage is TRBV27 and J usage is TRBJ1-1; 10 bases are a match to TRBD1. Germline CDR1 is MNHEY and CDR2 is SMNVEV (reference sequence). This CDR3 is built from 12 residues. The V segment lost 7 bases and the J segment 10 bases; nucleotides outside the gene matches: 6. The CDR3 nucleotides read TGTGCCAGCAATAACGACAGGGGGCGAGCTTTCTTT. It is translated as CASNNDRGRAFF.

This clone was counted once. The sample contains more than one DNA sequence encoding this CDR3. The rearrangement uses TRBV30 and TRBJ1-2, with D possibly matching TRBD1 (5 bases). Between the trimmed V and J ends, which lost 0 bases and 5 bases, there was a span of 7 bases. The CDR3 has 12 amino acids. CDR1 GTSNPN and CDR2 SVGIG come from the germline V gene (reference sequence). CDR3 sequence reads: CAWSVRGYGYTF. CDR3 DNA sequence: TGTGCCTGGAGTGTACGGGGGTATGGCTACACCTTC.

The chain combines TRBV28 with TRBJ1-1; tentative D call: TRBD1 (6 bases). Germline CDR1 MDHEN, CDR2 SYDVKM. The length of the CDR3 is 15 residues. Trimming stripped 8 bases from V and 8 bases from J, with 24 bases between. CDR3 loop: CASGLGAPIRGEAFF. CDR3 DNA: TGTGCCAGCGGTCTCGGGGCGCCGATAAGGGGGGAAGCTTTCTTT.

The chain employs TRBV28 and TRBJ1-5; D might be TRBD1 (6 bases). V was clipped by 2 bases and J by 3 bases, with 11 bases between them. The CDR3 sequence is 15 residues long. Germline loops: CDR1 MDHEN, CDR2 SYDVKM. CDR3 in amino acids: CASSLTGIHNQPQHF. The CDR3 nucleotides are TGTGCCAGCAGTTTAACAGGGATTCACAATCAGCCCCAGCATTTT.

This clone was seen only a few times. The chain combines TRBV30 with TRBJ2-3; TRBD2 aligns across 9 bases. From germline, CDR1 is GTSNPN and CDR2 SVGIG (reference sequence). The CDR3 length is 18 residues. Trimming removed 8 bases from V and 2 bases from J; junction bases left unmatched: 20. CDR3 loop: CAPPLGDYAGGNTDTQYF. The CDR3 nucleotides are TGTGCCCCTCCGCTGGGGGACTACGCGGGAGGGAACACAGATACGCAGTATTTT.

The chain employs TRBV6-1 and TRBJ1-3; D is unclear. CDR1 and CDR2 (germline): MNHNS, SASEGT. The ends were cut back, 3 bases at V and 0 bases at J, with 12 bases in the middle. The CDR3 spans 16 residues. The CDR3 region is CASSERLSISGNTIYF. CDR3 in DNA: TGTGCCAGCAGTGAGCGCCTTTCCATCTCTGGAAACACCATATATTTT.

The V gene is TRBV28, the J gene TRBJ1-5, with TRBD1 matching over 8 bases. CDR1 and CDR2 (germline): MDHEN, SYDVKM. J gave up 3 bases and V 8 bases, and 3 bases lay outside the gene matches. The CDR3 contains 13 residues. The CDR3 DNA reads TGTGCCAGCGGGGACAGGTTCAATCAGCCCCAGCATTTT. As protein: CASGDRFNQPQHF.

The chain carries TRBV6-6 and TRBJ1-2, with D unresolved. The CDR3 is made up of 13 amino acids. Trimming took 2 bases from V and 3 from J, leaving 7 bases between them. Germline loops: CDR1 MNHNY, CDR2 SVGAGI (reference sequence). CDR3 coding DNA: TGTGCCAGCAGTTACGAAGAGGACTATGGCTACACCTTC. Translated, it gives CASSYEEDYGYTF.

The chain combines TRBV23-1 with TRBJ1-3, with D possibly TRBD1 on 6 matching bases. TRBV23-1 is an ORF; its function is uncertain. Trimming took 1 base from V and 4 from J, leaving 17 bases between them. CDR3 length: 17 residues. The CDR3 DNA sequence: TGCGCCAGCAGTCAATTAGGGGGGGCATTACGAGGAAACACCATATATTTT. Encoded protein: CASSQLGGALRGNTIYF.

The gene calls are TRBV5-4 and TRBJ2-3, with TRBD2 matching 13 bases. V lost 2 bases and J lost 6; bases outside the gene matches: 6. In germline, CDR1 is SGHNT, CDR2 YYREEE (reference sequence). The CDR3 consists of 16 residues. CDR3 region: CASSLWTSGGIDTQYF. CDR3 sequence (DNA): TGTGCCAGCAGCTTATGGACTAGCGGGGGAATCGATACGCAGTATTTT.

V is TRBV5-6 and J is TRBJ2-1; the D gene is possibly TRBD1 (5 bases). The CDR3 contains 12 residues. The germline V gene encodes CDR1 SGHDT and CDR2 YYEEEE. V lost 2 bases and J lost 9, with 9 bases in between. The CDR3 protein is CASSFQQVEQFF. The CDR3 DNA reads TGTGCCAGCAGCTTTCAACAGGTTGAGCAGTTCTTC.

The chain carries TRBV19 and TRBJ1-2; D perhaps matches TRBD1 (6 bases). The V gene's germline CDR1 is LNHDA and CDR2 SQIVND (reference sequence). V shed 5 bases and J shed 4 bases, with 17 bases lying between them. The CDR3 loop spans 15 amino acids. The CDR3 DNA is TGTGCCAGTAGTCTTTCCCTAGGGGGTCCCTATGGCTACACCTTC. Translated, it gives CASSLSLGGPYGYTF.

This clone was found once. V is TRBV5-1 and J is TRBJ2-7, with TRBD2 matching over 11 bases. The V and J ends lost 3 bases and 5 bases, in that order; junction bases with no gene match: 7. Germline CDR1 and CDR2: SGHRS and YFSETQ. The CDR3 length is 15 residues. The CDR3 reads CASSSLAGGPNEQYF. In nucleotides, the CDR3 is TGCGCCAGCAGCTCGCTAGCGGGGGGCCCCAACGAGCAGTACTTC.